Below, one T cell receptor beta chain is given with its context. Looked up from germline, CDR1 is MNHEY and CDR2 is SMNVEV (reference sequence). The CDR3 sequence is 14 residues long. V lost 5 bases and J lost 2, with 12 bases in between. Some clones are missing from TCRdb's copy, which holds only in-frame ones; the method was immunoSEQ multiplex PCR. The sample lists 50,000 or so clones; about 92% were seen once. This entry comes from a study of OX40 agonist ivuxolimab in advanced cancers. Study as a whole: Ivuxolimab, which patients received intravenously every 2 weeks, was dosed at 0.01 to 10 mg/kg. A mean age of roughly 60 years, range roughly 20 to 80, was recorded, and around 85% were male. The eligibility criteria allowed prior anti-PD-1, anti-PD-L1 or anti-CTLA-4 therapy, and around 40% had some. The study enrolled dose-escalation patients with hepatocellular carcinoma, melanoma, renal cell or head and neck cancer.

This clonotype was obtained from an adult with an advanced solid tumor such as melanoma, head and neck, liver or kidney cancer. Sequenced material: CD4+ or CD8+ T cells sorted from blood, taken in a trial of the OX40 agonist ivuxolimab. The J gene is TRBJ2-5, the V gene TRBV27; no definite D call. CDR3 sequence: CASSPLDRQETQYF. The CDR3 nucleotides read TGTGCCAGCAGTCCCTTGGACCGTCAAGAGACCCAGTACTTC.